The rows below give T cell receptor beta chains drawn from one sample of a study of blood T cells in healthy people across ages. TCRdb ran MiXCR on the 5' RACE reads and lists one entry per CDR3 protein. The data show hundreds of thousands of distinct CDR3 sequences, around 62% seen once. The sample comprised blood. These receptors were obtained from a man aged 25-45 years in good health. CDR3s include the opening cysteine and the closing phenylalanine or tryptophan. D genes are given only for firm matches. Only part of the rows carry a size: once, few, many, or a class if the clone is expanded.

size | J | length | D | V | CDR3 | DNA
- | TRBJ2-1 | 12 | - | TRBV29-1 | CSAMVVSNEQFF | TGCAGCGCTATGGTGGTATCCAATGAGCAGTTCTTC
- | TRBJ2-3 | 15 | - | TRBV5-1 | CASSSGTESIDTQYF | TGCGCCAGCAGCAGTGGGACCGAGAGTATAGATACGCAGTATTTT
- | TRBJ1-5 | 14 | - | TRBV2 | CASSIRPFNQPQHF | TGTGCCAGCAGTATCCGGCCGTTCAATCAGCCCCAGCATTTT
- | TRBJ2-3 | 17 | - | TRBV10-3 | CAISVPSGRQVTDTQYF | TGTGCCATCAGTGTCCCCTCGGGCAGGCAGGTCACAGATACGCAGTATTTT
- | TRBJ1-1 | 15 | - | TRBV5-5 | CASSLQFLRNTEAFF | TGTGCCAGCAGTCTTCAGTTCCTCCGGAACACTGAAGCTTTCTTT
many | TRBJ2-4 | 17 | TRBD1 | TRBV7-2 | CASTPTVSRGPTDIQYF | TGTGCCAGCACCCCAACGGTCTCTAGGGGGCCCACTGACATTCAGTACTTC
- | TRBJ2-7 | 15 | - | TRBV6-1 | CASTNGWQGGYEQYF | TGTGCCAGCACCAACGGTTGGCAGGGAGGATACGAGCAGTACTTC
once | TRBJ1-5 | 15 | - | TRBV12-3/TRBV12-4 | CASSPMSLPGQPQHF | TGTGCCAGCAGCCCCATGTCCTTACCTGGTCAGCCCCAGCATTTT
- | TRBJ1-2 | 12 | - | TRBV20-1 | CSAQTDYGGYTF | TGCAGTGCCCAGACAGATTATGGTGGCTACACCTTC
- | TRBJ2-3 | 17 | - | TRBV4-2 | CASSQFSFGGGASTQYF | TGTGCCAGCAGCCAATTTTCCTTTGGTGGCGGGGCCTCGACGCAGTATTTT
- | TRBJ2-1 | 15 | TRBD2 | TRBV11-2 | CASSSRVAGVNEQFF | TGTGCCAGCAGCTCCCGAGTAGCGGGGGTCAATGAGCAGTTCTTC
- | TRBJ2-6 | 15 | - | TRBV30 | CAWNDPGSGANVLTF | TGTGCCTGGAATGACCCAGGCTCTGGGGCCAACGTCCTGACTTTC
few | TRBJ1-1 | 15 | - | TRBV6-6 | CASKSGGGMNTEAFF | TGTGCCAGCAAGTCGGGGGGCGGGATGAACACTGAAGCTTTCTTT
- | TRBJ2-7 | 14 | - | TRBV6-6 | CASRYRTIAYEQYF | TGTGCCAGCAGGTACAGGACGATTGCCTACGAGCAGTACTTC
- | TRBJ2-1 | 18 | TRBD1 | TRBV7-7 | CASSLESPTGGYYNEQFF | TGTGCTAGCAGCTTAGAAAGCCCGACAGGGGGCTACTACAATGAGCAGTTCTTC